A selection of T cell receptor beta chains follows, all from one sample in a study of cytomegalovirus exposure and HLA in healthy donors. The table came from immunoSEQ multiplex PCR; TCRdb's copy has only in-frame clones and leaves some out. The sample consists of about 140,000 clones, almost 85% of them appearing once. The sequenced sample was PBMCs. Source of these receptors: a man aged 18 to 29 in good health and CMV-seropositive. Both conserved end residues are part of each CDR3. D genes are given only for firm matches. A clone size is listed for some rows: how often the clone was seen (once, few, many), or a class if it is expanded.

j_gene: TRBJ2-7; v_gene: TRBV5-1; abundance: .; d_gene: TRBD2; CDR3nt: TGCGCCAGCAGCCCCTCGACTAGCGGGAGGACCTACGAGCAGTACTTC; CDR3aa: CASSPSTSGRTYEQYF
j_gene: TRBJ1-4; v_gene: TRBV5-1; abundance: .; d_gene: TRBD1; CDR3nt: TGCGCCAGCAGCTTCGGACAGGGGAATGAAAAACTGTTTTTT; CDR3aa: CASSFGQGNEKLFF
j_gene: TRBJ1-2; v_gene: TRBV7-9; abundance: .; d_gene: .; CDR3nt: TGTGCCATTCAGAGGGCCCCGACGGAAAAAGATAACTATGGCTACACCTTC; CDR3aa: CAIQRAPTEKDNYGYTF
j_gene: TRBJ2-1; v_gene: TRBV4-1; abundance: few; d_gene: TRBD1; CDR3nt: TGCGCCAGCAGCCAAGAACCCCCAGGGGGCAACAATGAGCAGTTCTTC; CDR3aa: CASSQEPPGGNNEQFF
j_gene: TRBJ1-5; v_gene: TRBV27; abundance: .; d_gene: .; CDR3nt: TGTGCCAGCAGATTACAGGGAAGTCAGCCCCAGCATTTT; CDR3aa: CASRLQGSQPQHF
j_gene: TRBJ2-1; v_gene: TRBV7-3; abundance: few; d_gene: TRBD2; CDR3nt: TGTGCCAGCAGCTTAATGGGCCAAGCGGGAGAGAATGAGCAGTTCTTC; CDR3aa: CASSLMGQAGENEQFF
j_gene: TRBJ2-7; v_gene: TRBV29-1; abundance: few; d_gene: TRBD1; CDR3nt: TGCAGCGTTGAGACGCGACAGGGCTACGAGCAGTACTTC; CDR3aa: CSVETRQGYEQYF
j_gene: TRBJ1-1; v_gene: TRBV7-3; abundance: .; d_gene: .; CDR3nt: TGTGCCAGCAGCTTGGACCCTTTCCGCGGCGGGACTGAAGCTTTCTTT; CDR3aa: CASSLDPFRGGTEAFF
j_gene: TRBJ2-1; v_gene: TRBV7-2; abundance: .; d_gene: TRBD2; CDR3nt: TGTGCCAGCAGGACCGGGACTAGCCCTTACAATGAGCAGTTCTTC; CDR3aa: CASRTGTSPYNEQFF
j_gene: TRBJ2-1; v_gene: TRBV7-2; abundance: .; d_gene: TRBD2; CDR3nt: TGTGCCAGCAGCTTAAATCTAGCGGCCTACAATGAGCAGTTCTTC; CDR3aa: CASSLNLAAYNEQFF
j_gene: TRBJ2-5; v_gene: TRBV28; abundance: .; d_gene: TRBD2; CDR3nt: TGTGCCAGCAGCCCAACTCGTACTAGCGGGAGTTGGGCAGAGACCCAGTACTTC; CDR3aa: CASSPTRTSGSWAETQYF
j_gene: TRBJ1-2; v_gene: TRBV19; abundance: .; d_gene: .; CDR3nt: TGTGCCAGTAGTATCCGATTAGGAGGCCACTATGGCTACACCTTC; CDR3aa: CASSIRLGGHYGYTF
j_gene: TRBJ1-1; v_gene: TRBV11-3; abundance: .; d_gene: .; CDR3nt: TGTGCCAGCAGCTCCACGGTGAACACTGAAGCTTTCTTT; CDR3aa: CASSSTVNTEAFF
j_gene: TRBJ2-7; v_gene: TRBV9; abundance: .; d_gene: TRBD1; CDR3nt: TGTGCCAGCAGCTCCGGGACAGGGATCCACGAGCAGTACTTC; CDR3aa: CASSSGTGIHEQYF
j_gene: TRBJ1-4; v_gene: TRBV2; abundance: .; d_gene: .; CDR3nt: TGTGCCAGCGCTCGACAGGCCCTTTGGGGGGGTAATGAAAAACTGTTTTTT; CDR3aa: CASARQALWGGNEKLFF
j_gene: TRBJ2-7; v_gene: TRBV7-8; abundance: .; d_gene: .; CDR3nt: TGTGCCAGCAGCTTAGATCCAGGGCTCAACGAGCAGTACTTC; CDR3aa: CASSLDPGLNEQYF
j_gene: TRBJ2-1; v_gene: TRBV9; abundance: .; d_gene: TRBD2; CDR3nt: TGTGCCAGCAGCCCGCGATTTGGACTAGCGGCCAACAATGAGCAGTTCTTC; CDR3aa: CASSPRFGLAANNEQFF
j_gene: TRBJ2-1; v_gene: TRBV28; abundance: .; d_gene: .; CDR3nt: TGTGCCAGTGTCAGGGCAGGGTACAATGAGCAGTTCTTC; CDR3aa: CASVRAGYNEQFF
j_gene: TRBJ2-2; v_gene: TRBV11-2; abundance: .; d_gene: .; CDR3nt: TGTGCCAGCAGCTTAGTGGGGCCCGGGGAGCTGTTTTTT; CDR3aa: CASSLVGPGELFF
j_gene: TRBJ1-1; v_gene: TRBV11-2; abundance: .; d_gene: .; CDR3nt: TGTGCCAGCAGCTTAAACAGGAATCTGAACACTGAAGCTTTCTTT; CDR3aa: CASSLNRNLNTEAFF
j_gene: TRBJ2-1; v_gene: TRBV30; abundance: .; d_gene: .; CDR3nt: TGTGCCTGGAACTCTAGCCCGGAAAGGGTAGATGAGCAGTTCTTC; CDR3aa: CAWNSSPERVDEQFF
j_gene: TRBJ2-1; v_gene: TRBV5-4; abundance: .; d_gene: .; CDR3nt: TGTGCCAGCAGCCCCCAACTAGCTGACAATGAGCAGTTCTTC; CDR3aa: CASSPQLADNEQFF
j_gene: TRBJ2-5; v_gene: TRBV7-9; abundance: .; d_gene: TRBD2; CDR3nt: TGTGCCAGCAGCTCTTCTAGCGGGAGAAAAGAGACCCAGTACTTC; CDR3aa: CASSSSSGRKETQYF
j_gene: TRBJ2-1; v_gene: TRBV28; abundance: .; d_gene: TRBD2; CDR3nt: TGTGCCCACCAAAGCCTAGCGGAGTACAATGAGCAGTTCTTC; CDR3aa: CAHQSLAEYNEQFF
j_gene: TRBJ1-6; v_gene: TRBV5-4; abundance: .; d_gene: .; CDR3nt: TGTGCCAGCAGCCTTCCTTATTCACCCCTCCACTTT; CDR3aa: CASSLPYSPLHF
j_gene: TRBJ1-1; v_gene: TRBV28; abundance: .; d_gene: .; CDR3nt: TGTGCCAGCAGTTTGGCCCCTCAGGCGGGAAACACTGAAGCTTTCTTT; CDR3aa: CASSLAPQAGNTEAFF